This TCR beta chain was captured in a study of vaccination and CD4 T cells after COVID-19. Study at large: Cellular stimulation was performed using overlapping spike peptides derived from SARS-CoV-2, HCoV-NL63, HCoV-OC43 and HCoV-229E.

The Oncomine TCR Beta short-read assay was applied to DNA of cultured CD4+ T cells. TCRdb fed the PCR reads into MiXCR, producing one record per CDR3 protein. The sample records about 25,000 distinct CDR3 sequences, roughly 39% being singletons. As to treatment: roughly 11-day PBMC culture with coronavirus spike peptide pools or control peptides (ViraFEST assay). Note on this clonotype: Antigen specificity is unknown.

Sequenced: CD4+ T cells from blood, cultured in vitro. This clonotype was obtained from a human donor who had recovered from COVID-19.

For the CDR3, the DNA is TGTGCCAGCAGCCGAGGGGACAGGGCGAACACCGGGGAGCTGTTTTTT. It yields the protein CASSRGDRANTGELFF. The chain links TRBV28 to TRBJ2-2; 9 nucleotides align to TRBD1. The V gene end was trimmed by 6 bases and the J gene end by 0 bases; junction bases not matched to a gene: 5. The germline CDR1 and CDR2 sequences are MDHEN and SYDVKM. The CDR3 covers 16 residues.